This entry concerns a single TCR beta chain. As yet, its antigen is unknown. V gave up 5 bases and J gave up 9 bases; unmatched junction bases: 16. Germline V gene sequence: CDR1 SGHNT, CDR2 YENEEA. CDR3 length: 16 amino acids. The PCR employed 60 Vbeta primers together with 13 Jbeta primers. Measured with immunoSEQ multiplex PCR; TCRdb has only the in-frame clones, and not every one. The sample has some 150,000 clones; 79% are singletons. This specimen belongs to a study of cytomegalovirus exposure and HLA in healthy donors. Study-wide results and caveats: In an earlier analysis, productive rearrangement rates for most beta V segments clustered near 90% or 30%.

This TCR was recovered from a man aged 50 to 59 in good health and CMV-seropositive. The rearrangement uses TRBV11-3 and TRBJ2-1; 7 bases line up with TRBD2. The sample was PBMCs. The CDR3 nucleotides are TGTGCCAGCAGCACCCGCTCTCATGCGGGAGTCGGTGAGCAGTTCTTC. Amino acid sequence: CASSTRSHAGVGEQFF.